Listed below are T cell receptor beta chains from one sample, sequenced in a study of T cell responses to AZD1222 COVID-19 vaccine. Using immunoSEQ multiplex PCR, the repertoire was profiled, and TCRdb retains in-frame clones only, with some absent. The sample yields 100,000 or so clones, about 95% seen once. The sequencing used peripheral blood, collected on day 0 of AZD1222 vaccination. These receptor sequences come from an adult in good health. Both conserved end residues are part of each CDR3. Each record gives: D gene, V gene, J gene, clone size, CDR3 DNA, CDR3 protein. The D gene is left open where the match is weak. Not all rows give a size; the values are once, few, many and, for expanded clones, a class.

>.|TRBV2|TRBJ1-2|.
TGTGCCAGCAGTGAGCCTATCCCCACCTTC
CASSEPIPTF
>.|TRBV3-1/TRBV3-2|TRBJ1-2|.
TGTGCCAGCAGCCAGAGGGTCACAGGGCTCTATGGCTACACCTTC
CASSQRVTGLYGYTF
>TRBD1|TRBV7-9|TRBJ1-1|.
TGTGCCAGCAGCTCGGAGGGGGCGGTGACTGAAGCTTTCTTT
CASSSEGAVTEAFF
>.|TRBV6-2/TRBV6-3|TRBJ1-5|.
TGTGCCAGCAGCCCCGCCGGGGTCTTTAATCAGCCCCAGCATTTT
CASSPAGVFNQPQHF
>.|TRBV19|TRBJ1-3|.
TGTGCCAGTAGTATTCTTCGTGTGTCTACTGGAAACACCATATATTTT
CASSILRVSTGNTIYF
>.|TRBV7-9|TRBJ2-1|.
TGTGCCAGCAGCTGGGGACTTTCAAATGAGCAGTTCTTC
CASSWGLSNEQFF
>.|TRBV7-3|TRBJ1-1|.
TGTGCCAGCAGCTTACAGAGGCAAACTGAAGCTTTCTTT
CASSLQRQTEAFF
>TRBD1|TRBV5-1|TRBJ1-2|.
TGCGCCAGCAGCTTGGAGGGGACAGGGAAGGTCTATGGCTACACCTTC
CASSLEGTGKVYGYTF
>.|TRBV11-2|TRBJ2-7|.
TGTGCCAGCAGCCCGACCTTTTACGAGCAGTACTTC
CASSPTFYEQYF
>.|TRBV19|TRBJ1-2|once
TGTGCCAGTAGGGGACTAGACAGGACGTATGGCTACACCTTC
CASRGLDRTYGYTF
>.|TRBV7-3|TRBJ2-1|.
TGTGCCAGCAGCTTACGAGGGGAGCAGTTCTTC
CASSLRGEQFF
>.|TRBV29-1|TRBJ1-4|.
TGCAGCGTTGAAGAACCAAGTGGACTGTTTTTT
CSVEEPSGLFF
>TRBD1|TRBV6-6|TRBJ1-2|.
TGTGCCAGCAGCTACCGGGACAGGGGGCTAAGTGGAGGGACTCAAGGGGGCTACACCTTC
CASSYRDRGLSGGTQGGYTF
>.|TRBV7-9|TRBJ1-1|.
TGTGCCAGCAGCCCAAAACAGGGAGTGAACACTGAAGCTTTCTTT
CASSPKQGVNTEAFF
>TRBD1|TRBV9|TRBJ1-2|.
TGTGCCAGCAGCCAGGGGGGACTCTATGGCTACACCTTC
CASSQGGLYGYTF
>.|TRBV5-6|TRBJ1-1|.
TGTGCCAGCAGCTTGGGAGGGGGTCTGAACACTGAAGCTTTCTTT
CASSLGGGLNTEAFF
>TRBD1|TRBV30|TRBJ2-7|few
TGTGCCTGGTTGGCGGACAGGGCCTCCCGGGAGCAGTACTTC
CAWLADRASREQYF
>.|TRBV5-4|TRBJ1-2|.
TGTGCCAGCAGCCTGGGTGCCGCTAACTATGGCTACACCTTC
CASSLGAANYGYTF
>.|TRBV5-1|TRBJ2-3|once
TGCGCCAGCAGCTTAGAATGGGGAGATACGCAGTATTTT
CASSLEWGDTQYF
>.|TRBV3-1/TRBV3-2|TRBJ2-1|.
TGTGCCAGCAGCCAAGTGCACGGGAGTGAAAATGAGCAGTTCTTC
CASSQVHGSENEQFF
>.|TRBV15|TRBJ1-5|.
TGTGCCACCAGCAGAGAGGTAGGGAATCAGCCCCAGCATTTT
CATSREVGNQPQHF
>TRBD1|TRBV28|TRBJ1-5|.
TGTGCCAGCAGTTTTAGGAGGGGGCAAAGTAATCAGCCCCAGCATTTT
CASSFRRGQSNQPQHF
>TRBD1|TRBV28|TRBJ1-2|.
TGTGCCAGCAGTACCTCGGGACAGGGGGGATATTATAACTATGGCTACACCTTC
CASSTSGQGGYYNYGYTF
>.|TRBV29-1|TRBJ2-7|.
TGCAGCGTTGTTTTGGGTTCGTCCTACGAGCAGTACTTC
CSVVLGSSYEQYF
>.|TRBV7-8|TRBJ1-1|.
TGTGCCAGCAGCTTATATGGTGTGAACACTGAAGCTTTCTTT
CASSLYGVNTEAFF
>.|TRBV6-2/TRBV6-3|TRBJ1-5|.
TGTGCCAGCAGTTACCCCCAGAACCATCAGCCCCAGCATTTT
CASSYPQNHQPQHF
>.|TRBV7-2|TRBJ1-3|.
TGTGCCAGCAGCTTAGCAGTCTCTGGAAACACCATATATTTT
CASSLAVSGNTIYF